This T cell receptor beta chain stems from a study of cytomegalovirus exposure and HLA in healthy donors. Study information: Falling in the Caucasian-associated ancestry cluster were approximately 84% of 300 to 500 genotyped donors.

CDR1 is LNHDA and CDR2 is SQIVND in the germline V gene (reference sequence). This CDR3 has 15 residues. J was trimmed by 4 bases and V by 5 bases; bases with no gene match: 10. The study ran its PCR with 60 Vbeta and 13 Jbeta primers. TCRdb's copy holds only in-frame clones and misses some; the assay was immunoSEQ multiplex PCR. This sample contains more than 100,000 clones. The sequenced material came from PBMCs. The origin of this receptor is a woman in her thirties or forties in good health and CMV-seronegative. The J gene is TRBJ1-1, the V gene TRBV19, with TRBD1 identical over 7 bases. This CDR3 is CASSDRGGAGTEAFF. The CDR3 DNA reads TGTGCCAGTAGTGACCGAGGGGGCGCGGGCACTGAAGCTTTCTTT.